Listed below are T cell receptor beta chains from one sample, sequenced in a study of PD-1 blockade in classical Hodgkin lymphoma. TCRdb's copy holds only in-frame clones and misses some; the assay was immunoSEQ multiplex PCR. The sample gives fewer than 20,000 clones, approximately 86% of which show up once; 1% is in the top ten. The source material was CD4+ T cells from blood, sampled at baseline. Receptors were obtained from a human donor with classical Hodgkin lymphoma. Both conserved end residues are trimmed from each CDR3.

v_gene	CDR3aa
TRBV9	ASSIGRRGQETQY
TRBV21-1	ASSKSPDLAGGLDTQY
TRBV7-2	ASSLVGAGGSYEQY
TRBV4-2	ASSQDRGRGNQPQH
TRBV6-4	ASSDSPGGNAKNIQY
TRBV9	ASSILAGGPGELF
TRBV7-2	ASRTGTETHEQF
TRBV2	ASSSGLATDTQY
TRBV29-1	SVPSGGGSDTQY
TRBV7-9	AYEEVSDTQY
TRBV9	ASSPSGGSYEQY
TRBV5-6	ASSLGGGAETQY
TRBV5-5	ASSLEGGWSNQPQH
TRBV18	ASSPPSVGADTQY
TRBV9	ASSAGYGGLLYSYEQY
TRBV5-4	ASSLAVGRSTDTQY
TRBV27	ASSLNPRTYEQY
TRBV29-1	SVSGTGGTLEKLF
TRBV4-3	ASSQDRRASSGNTIY
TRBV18	ASSLAPGGSGANVLT
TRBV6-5	ASSPDTDTQY
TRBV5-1	ASSLGAGSYYEQY
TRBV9	ASSVVGTSGGALRSNTQY
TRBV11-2	ASSLLILFRAGDTGELF